Listed below are T cell receptor beta chains from one sample, sequenced in a study of cytomegalovirus exposure and HLA in healthy donors. Method: immunoSEQ multiplex PCR; TCRdb's copy keeps in-frame clones and lacks some. The table includes more than 95,000 clones, over 9.5% detected once. Sequencing was done on a sample of PBMCs. Every receptor here comes from a man aged 40-49 years in good health and CMV-seropositive. CDR3s include the opening cysteine and the closing phenylalanine or tryptophan. The order of the fields is clone size, D gene, V gene, J gene, CDR3 DNA, CDR3 protein. A D gene is named only where the DNA matches it firmly. Clone size is stated in some rows and not others, as once, few, many or a class when expanded.

>few|.|TRBV15|TRBJ1-4
TGTGCCACCAGCTTTGGGGCAGGGTGGAGTGAAAAACTGTTTTTT
CATSFGAGWSEKLFF
>.|.|TRBV5-1|TRBJ1-2
TGCGCCAGCAGCTCAATGACAGGAGGCTACACCTTC
CASSSMTGGYTF
>.|.|TRBV4-2|TRBJ2-1
TGTGCCAGCAGCCAAGCTCCCTCGGGGGACAATGAGCAGTTCTTC
CASSQAPSGDNEQFF
>.|TRBD1|TRBV27|TRBJ2-7
TGTGCCAGCAGCCATACCGGGACAGCCTACGAGCAGTACTTC
CASSHTGTAYEQYF
>.|.|TRBV10-2|TRBJ2-7
TGCGCCAGCAGTGACTGGAGAGTGAGCTCCTACGAGCAGTACTTC
CASSDWRVSSYEQYF
>.|.|TRBV29-1|TRBJ2-7
TGCAGCGTCTTAACCGGAGTGTCCTACGAGCAGTACTTC
CSVLTGVSYEQYF
>many|.|TRBV5-4|TRBJ1-1
TGTGCCAGCAGCTGGGCAGGGAGAAAGGAGGGAGCTTTCTTT
CASSWAGRKEGAFF
>.|.|TRBV29-1|TRBJ2-2
TGCAGCGCCGGGACAACCGCGAACACCGGGGAGCTGTTTTTT
CSAGTTANTGELFF
>.|.|TRBV7-9|TRBJ1-2
TGTGCCAGCAGCTCTCTTATTGGCTACACCTTC
CASSSLIGYTF
>.|.|TRBV11-3|TRBJ2-7
TGTGCCAGCAGCTTAGGACAGTGGAAGAGCTCCTACGAGCAGTACTTC
CASSLGQWKSSYEQYF
>.|TRBD2|TRBV19|TRBJ2-7
TGTGCCAGTAGTATATGGCGGGAGAGGGGCATAGGCTACGAGCAGTACTTC
CASSIWRERGIGYEQYF
>few|.|TRBV27|TRBJ2-7
TGTGCCAGCAGGCCCCAACAGGAGAGCTCCTACGAGCAGTACTTC
CASRPQQESSYEQYF
>.|TRBD1|TRBV7-9|TRBJ2-1
TGTGCCAGCAACGAAGGGAGACAGGGGAATAAGAATGAGCAGTTCTTC
CASNEGRQGNKNEQFF
>.|TRBD1|TRBV6-5|TRBJ1-2
TGTGCCAGCAGTTATCCCGGGACAGGGGGTTATGGCTACACCTTC
CASSYPGTGGYGYTF
>.|TRBD2|TRBV7-3|TRBJ2-2
TGTGCCAGCAGCTTACTAGGGACTAGGGAGGGGGAGCTGTTTTTT
CASSLLGTREGELFF
>few|TRBD1|TRBV5-4|TRBJ2-7
TGTGCCAGCAGCCTCGGACAGGGAGGCCCCTACGAGCAGTACTTC
CASSLGQGGPYEQYF
>.|TRBD1|TRBV6-1|TRBJ1-2
TGTGCCAGCAGGGAACAGGGGGCCGGTGGCTACACCTTC
CASREQGAGGYTF
>.|.|TRBV5-1|TRBJ2-7
TGCGCCAGCAGCTTGGAACCGGGACACGTCTACGAGCAGTACTTC
CASSLEPGHVYEQYF
>few|.|TRBV9|TRBJ2-5
TGTGCCAGCAGCACCCAACCAGGTCAAGAGACCCAGTACTTC
CASSTQPGQETQYF
>many|.|TRBV6-5|TRBJ2-1
TGTGCCAGCAGTTACGATCACCAGGGTGGGGAGTTCTTC
CASSYDHQGGEFF
>.|TRBD1|TRBV5-1|TRBJ1-1
TGCGCCAGCAGGTCTCCGGGACAGGGGAACACTGAAGCTTTCTTT
CASRSPGQGNTEAFF
>.|TRBD2|TRBV7-9|TRBJ2-7
TGTGCCAGCAGGCCTTCTAGCGGGGTCAACGAGCAGTACTTC
CASRPSSGVNEQYF
>.|TRBD2|TRBV9|TRBJ2-5
TGTGCCAGCAGCGTAGGGGGGACTAGCCAACAAGAGACCCAGTACTTC
CASSVGGTSQQETQYF
>few|.|TRBV7-6|TRBJ2-1
TGTGCCAGCAGCTTTTTCCTACTAGCCTCCGTAGATGAGCAGTTCTTC
CASSFFLLASVDEQFF
>few|.|TRBV28|TRBJ2-7
TGTGCCACCGTTGGAGACTACGAGCAGTACTTC
CATVGDYEQYF
>.|TRBD1|TRBV5-1|TRBJ2-1
TGCGCCAGCGGGGGACAGGGATATTACAATGAGCAGTTCTTC
CASGGQGYYNEQFF
>few|TRBD2|TRBV29-1|TRBJ2-1
TGCAGCGTCGCTAGCGGGAGGGGGTCCTACAATGAGCAGTTCTTC
CSVASGRGSYNEQFF
>few|TRBD2|TRBV7-2|TRBJ2-3
TGTGCCAGCAGCGGGAGGGCCCCAGATACGCAGTATTTT
CASSGRAPDTQYF